The TCR beta chain described here comes from a study of cytomegalovirus exposure and HLA in healthy donors. The CDR3 spans 14 residues. Germline loops: CDR1 MNHEY, CDR2 SVGAGI. Germline trimming cut 6 bases from V and 5 bases from J; bases unmatched to any gene: 10. Study-wide findings and caveats: Most TCR sequences showed up rarely, but some public TCRs showed up in many donors. In a later analysis, specific HLA alleles were associated with about 18,000 TCR beta sequences at a 0.05 false discovery rate. A missense variant in DCLRE1C was later tied to TCR beta V- and J-gene trimming.

A word on this clone: Its matching antigen is unknown.

In the PCR, 60 Vbeta and 13 Jbeta primers were used. The method was immunoSEQ multiplex PCR; TCRdb's version includes in-frame clones alone and lacks a portion of them. Its table records 150,000 to 250,000 clones. V usage is TRBV6-5 and J usage is TRBJ2-7, with 7 bases lining up with TRBD1. This receptor was identified in a boy younger than 18 in good health and CMV-seronegative. The sample was PBMCs. CDR3 loop: CASSSDRRRNEQYF. CDR3 nucleotide sequence: TGTGCCAGCAGCTCGGACAGGAGGAGGAACGAGCAGTACTTC.